The clone carrying this TCR beta chain has only one observation. Its antigen is still unknown. This entry belongs to a study of brain T cells in children with intractable seizures. Findings of the study overall: Pre-surgery blood may have been undersampled, hiding some clones.

V was shortened by 7 bases and J by 4 bases, with 13 bases between the two germline ends. Germline V gene data show CDR1 as SQVTM and CDR2 as ANQGSEA. The CDR3 length is 12 residues. Clones were sequenced by immunoSEQ multiplex PCR, and TCRdb holds only the in-frame ones, with some missing. The table has approximately 44,000 clones, 75% to 95% seen once; the top ten hold 6.3%. This specimen was peripheral blood, taken at surgery. The V and J genes are TRBV29-1 and TRBJ1-1; D call uncertain. The receptor's source is a girl aged 2 to 9 with tuberous sclerosis and intractable seizures. CDR3 amino acids: CSAREFSTEAFF. The CDR3 nucleotides are TGCAGCGCGAGGGAGTTTTCCACTGAAGCTTTCTTT.